These 26 T cell receptor beta chains share one sample of origin, sequenced in a study of blood T cell repertoires in COVID-19. Method: immunoSEQ multiplex PCR; TCRdb's copy keeps in-frame clones and lacks some. This sample has hundreds of thousands of clones, with 82% found just once. What was sequenced was peripheral blood. The receptors come from a woman aged 60-75 years with active or convalescent COVID-19.

The CDR3 here is CASSPGQSSGNTIYF. The CDR3, as DNA: TGTGCCAGCAGTCCGGGACAGAGCTCTGGAAACACCATATATTTT. V is TRBV27 and J is TRBJ1-3, with TRBD1 matching over 7 bases. The CDR3 runs 15 residues. V shed 5 bases and J 0 bases; nucleotides not matched to a gene: 4. Looked up from germline, CDR1 is MNHEY and CDR2 is SMNVEV (reference sequence).

V usage is TRBV20-1 and J usage is TRBJ2-7; no clear D. The CDR3 extends over 11 amino acids. Per the germline V gene, CDR1 is DFQATT and CDR2 is SNEGSKA (reference sequence). The V gene lost 4 bases and the J gene lost 1 base, with 5 bases spanning the gap. The CDR3 DNA reads as TGCAGTGCTACCCCTTCCTACGAGCAGTACTTC. Encoded protein: CSATPSYEQYF.

The V gene is TRBV12-5, the J gene TRBJ2-4; 8 bases fit TRBD1. CDR3 length equals 17 residues. Germline-derived CDR1 and CDR2 are LGHNT and FRNRAP. The CDR3, as DNA: TGTGCCGCGCCAGGGGGCATTCCTCTACTAGCCAAAAACATTCAGTACTTC. Translated: CAAPGGIPLLAKNIQYF.

This chain joins TRBV30 and TRBJ2-7; 9 bases match TRBD1. This CDR3 spans 12 amino acids. The germline CDR1 and CDR2 sequences are GTSNPN and SVGIG (reference sequence). V lost 5 bases, J lost 6 bases, and 5 bases stayed unmatched. The CDR3 nucleotides read TGTGCCTGGTCGACAGGGGGGCGCGAGCAGTACTTC. Translated: CAWSTGGREQYF.

The chain uses TRBV2 and TRBJ2-1, with 8 bases that match TRBD2. With 4 bases clipped from V and 8 bases from J, the junction kept 10 bases outside the gene matches. This CDR3 contains 15 residues. From germline, CDR1 is SNHLY and CDR2 FYNNEI. In DNA, the CDR3 is TGTGCCAGCAGTGTCGCCGGGACTAGTGTCCATGAGCAGTTCTTC. Translating it yields CASSVAGTSVHEQFF.

CDR3 DNA sequence: TGTGCCAGCATCTCCCTGGAATCGGGTTCACCCCTCCACTTT. Encoded protein: CASISLESGSPLHF. The chain has TRBV27 and TRBJ1-6; D is ambiguous. CDR3 length: 14 amino acids. Trimming pared 7 bases from V and 9 bases from J, leaving 16 bases between. CDR1 is MNHEY, CDR2 SMNVEV, per germline (reference sequence).

The rearrangement joins TRBV7-3 to TRBJ2-3; 11 bases are shared with TRBD2. Germline V gene data show CDR1 as SGHTA and CDR2 as FQGTGA. The V gene end was trimmed by 4 bases and the J gene end by 3 bases; junction bases not matched to a gene: 15. The CDR3 contains 19 residues. The CDR3 DNA is TGTGCCAGCAGCTCGTCGTCGTTGGGGTTAGCGGGGGGGACAGATACGCAGTATTTT. It encodes CASSSSSLGLAGGTDTQYF.

The chain is built from TRBV4-2 and TRBJ2-3, with 11 bases fitting TRBD2. CDR1 is LGHNA and CDR2 is YNFKEQ in the germline V gene. Trimming removed 6 bases from V and 2 bases from J; junction bases left unmatched: 4. The CDR3 loop spans 15 amino acids. DNA of the CDR3: TGTGCCAGCAGTCCTAGCGGGGGGTACACAGATACGCAGTATTTT. Its translation: CASSPSGGYTDTQYF.

V gene TRBV6-5 combines with J gene TRBJ1-1; D uncertain. The germline V gene has CDR1 MNHEY and CDR2 SVGAGI. The CDR3 runs 10 residues. V gave up 6 bases and J gave up 6 bases, with 5 bases separating them. The CDR3, as DNA: TGTGCCAGCAGGACATCTGAAGCTTTCTTT. This encodes CASRTSEAFF.

The chain combines TRBV3-1 (or the pseudogene TRBV3-2) with TRBJ2-7; TRBD1 matches 8 bases. The CDR3 is made up of 15 amino acids. Trimming removed 5 bases from V and 4 bases from J; junction bases left unmatched: 10. CDR1 and CDR2 from the germline V gene are LGHDT and YNNKEL (reference sequence). CDR3 bases: TGTGCCAGCAGCTACCACGGACAGGGTAGGTACGAGCAGTACTTC. It encodes CASSYHGQGRYEQYF.

This clone was picked up one time. The rearrangement links TRBV5-1 to TRBJ2-7; perhaps TRBD1 as D (5 bases). The germline V gene has CDR1 SGHRS and CDR2 YFSETQ. The CDR3 is 16 residues long. The ends were cut back, 4 bases at V and 3 bases at J, with 20 bases in the middle. CDR3 DNA sequence: TGCGCCAGCAGCAACCCCGACTGGGGCAAGCGCTACGAGCAGTACTTC. It is translated as CASSNPDWGKRYEQYF.

The chain employs TRBV7-3 and TRBJ2-3, with a weak D call TRBD2 (5 bases). Trimming pared 5 bases from V and 0 bases from J, leaving 12 bases between. Germline V gene data show CDR1 as SGHTA and CDR2 as FQGTGA. This CDR3 region has 15 residues. CDR3: CASSPGGSSTDTQYF. CDR3 sequence (DNA): TGTGCCAGCAGCCCCGGAGGCTCTAGCACAGATACGCAGTATTTT.

The V and J genes are TRBV27 and TRBJ2-7; TRBD1 aligns across 8 bases. V trimming: 5 bases; J trimming: 5 bases; junction bases outside the gene matches: 11. CDR3 length: 15 residues. Germline assignment: CDR1 MNHEY and CDR2 SMNVEV (reference sequence). CDR3 nucleotides: TGTGCCAGCAGTCCCTCGGACAGGGCTGTGGACGAGCAGTACTTC. Protein product: CASSPSDRAVDEQYF.

This clone was counted only a few times. The chain couples TRBV30 to TRBJ1-2; D uncertain. Trimming stripped 2 bases from V and 3 bases from J, with 19 bases between. The CDR3 has 16 amino acids. CDR1 and CDR2 (germline): GTSNPN, SVGIG (reference sequence). The CDR3 DNA reads as TGTGCCTGGAGTCCCCGGGGAAGAGGGAGAGACTATGGCTACACCTTC. It encodes CAWSPRGRGRDYGYTF.

The chain joins TRBV7-3 to TRBJ2-2; 9 bases agree with TRBD1. This CDR3 is built from 16 residues. V shed 0 bases and J 7 bases; nucleotides not matched to a gene: 6. The germline V gene has CDR1 SGHTA and CDR2 FQGTGA. CDR3 DNA: TGTGCCAGCAGCTTAACAGGACAGGGGCTGTTCGGGGAGCTGTTTTTT. Translating it yields CASSLTGQGLFGELFF.

The J gene is TRBJ1-2, the V gene TRBV30; TRBD1 matches 8 bases. Trimming removed 4 bases from V and 0 bases from J; junction bases left unmatched: 7. The CDR3 consists of 15 residues. The V gene's germline CDR1 is GTSNPN and CDR2 SVGIG (reference sequence). This chain's CDR3 is CAWTSMTGANYGYTF. CDR3 bases: TGTGCCTGGACCTCAATGACAGGGGCTAACTATGGCTACACCTTC.

This rearrangement joins TRBV30 to TRBJ1-1; no definite D call. Germline CDR1 and CDR2: GTSNPN and SVGIG (reference sequence). The CDR3 runs to 13 residues. V lost 2 bases and J lost 0, with 7 bases in between. This CDR3 reads CAWSTTVNTEAFF. CDR3 sequence (DNA): TGTGCCTGGAGTACCACAGTGAACACTGAAGCTTTCTTT.

The gene calls are TRBV18 and TRBJ2-1; D may be TRBD2 (5 bases). The germline CDR1 and CDR2 sequences are KGHSH and LQKENI. Trimming stripped 2 bases from V and 6 bases from J, with 14 bases between. The CDR3 consists of 15 residues. CDR3 sequence: CASSPNKLAANEQFF. The CDR3 DNA follows: TGTGCCAGCTCACCAAATAAGCTAGCTGCCAATGAGCAGTTCTTC.

J is TRBJ2-3 and V is TRBV7-2; 10 bases fit TRBD2. The CDR3 totals 16 residues. V trimming: 5 bases; J trimming: 7 bases; junction bases outside the gene matches: 12. CDR1 SGHTA and CDR2 FQGNSA come from the germline V gene. The CDR3 protein is CASSLYSGGYRNTQYF. For the CDR3, the DNA is TGTGCCAGCAGCCTATATAGCGGGGGGTACCGGAATACGCAGTATTTT.

V and J are TRBV4-1 and TRBJ1-2; TRBD1 agrees at 9 bases. CDR3 length: 15 amino acids. Germline V CDR1 and CDR2: MGHRA, YSYEKL. The V segment lost 4 bases and the J segment 5 bases; nucleotides outside the gene matches: 8. The CDR3 is CASSPGTGTGYGYTF. In DNA, the CDR3 is TGCGCCAGCAGCCCCGGGACAGGGACAGGGTATGGCTACACCTTC.

This clone was counted at least ten times. This chain joins TRBV27 and TRBJ1-2; 7 bases are shared with TRBD1. Trimming at V came to 5 bases and at J to 7 bases, leaving 10 bases not matched to a gene. Germline CDR1 MNHEY, CDR2 SMNVEV (reference sequence). The CDR3 runs 14 residues. In DNA form, the CDR3 reads TGTGCCAGCAGTCTACATACAGGGGTTTCTGGCTACACCTTC. This translates into CASSLHTGVSGYTF.

The gene calls are TRBV30 and TRBJ2-3, with D perhaps TRBD2 (7 bases). CDR1 and CDR2 from the germline V gene are GTSNPN and SVGIG (reference sequence). The V end was cut by 1 base, the J end by 8 bases, with 25 bases between. The CDR3 is 17 amino acids. The CDR3 sequence is CAWSGPGRGRPLGTQYF. The CDR3 region has the DNA TGTGCCTGGAGTGGTCCGGGGCGGGGGCGCCCCCTGGGTACGCAGTATTTT. Together with reference TRBV30 and TRBJ2-3, the CDR3 gives the full variable domain: SQTIHQWPATLVQPVGSPLSLECTVEGTSNPNLYWYRQAAGRGLQLLFYSVGIGQISSEVPQNLSASRPQDRQFILSSKKLLLSDSGFYLCAWSGPGRGRPLGTQYFGPGTRLTVL.

This rearrangement joins TRBV7-6 to TRBJ1-4; 7 bases agree with TRBD1. This CDR3 contains 17 residues. CDR1 is SGHVS, CDR2 FNYEAQ, per germline. Unmatched junction bases numbered 9, after V lost 5 bases and J lost 0 bases. The CDR3 region is CASSRDRGTPTNEKLFF. DNA for the CDR3: TGTGCCAGCAGCCGGGACAGAGGGACACCAACTAATGAAAAACTGTTTTTT.

The J gene is TRBJ1-1, the V gene TRBV9; maybe TRBD1 (6 bases). The CDR3 has 15 amino acids. Between the trimmed V and J ends, which lost 3 bases and 1 base, there was a span of 13 bases. Germline V gene sequence: CDR1 SGDLS, CDR2 YYNGEE. The CDR3 nucleotides read TGTGCCAGCAGCGCCCAACAGGGCCCGAACACTGAAGCTTTCTTT. Its protein product is CASSAQQGPNTEAFF.

The sample holds a few counts of this clone. The V and J genes are TRBV3-1 (or the pseudogene TRBV3-2) and TRBJ2-1; D is undetermined. This CDR3 comprises 13 residues. Germline CDR1 LGHDT, CDR2 YNNKEL (reference sequence). V gave up 4 bases and J gave up 0 bases, with 4 bases separating them. CDR3 protein: CASSPSSYNEQFF. The CDR3 DNA sequence: TGTGCCAGCAGCCCGAGCTCCTACAATGAGCAGTTCTTC.

The V gene is TRBV9, the J gene TRBJ1-1; no clear D. Between the trimmed V and J ends, which lost 4 bases and 1 base, there was a span of 11 bases. This CDR3 is built from 14 residues. Looked up from germline, CDR1 is SGDLS and CDR2 is YYNGEE. The CDR3 here is CASSPRFGNTEAFF. The CDR3 DNA sequence: TGTGCCAGCAGCCCCCGTTTCGGGAACACTGAAGCTTTCTTT.